These 28 T cell receptor beta chains came from one sample sequenced in a study of T-cell memory formation after mild COVID-19. In TCRdb, the 5' RACE reads were re-called with MiXCR into one record per CDR3 protein. This sample has fewer than 700,000 distinct CDR3 sequences; less than 25% occur once, and the top ten carry about 8.2%. The sample was PBMCs or a T cell subset sorted from them (not recorded which). These receptors all come from an adult woman who had mild COVID-19 (a few samples of this study predate the infection). Cell type and time point are not known.

This clonotype appeared a few times. This chain uses TRBV7-8 with TRBJ2-7; TRBD2 matches at 7 bases. In germline, CDR1 is SGHVS, CDR2 FQNEAQ. This CDR3 is built from 16 residues. V dropped 5 bases and J dropped 1; count of bases not matched to a gene: 11. CDR3 sequence reads: CASSPGWSGVSYEQYF. As DNA, the CDR3 is TGTGCCAGCAGCCCCGGATGGAGCGGGGTGTCCTACGAGCAGTACTTC.

This clonotype was counted only a few times. This sequence joins TRBV5-1 and TRBJ2-1; 11 nucleotides match TRBD2. CDR1 and CDR2 from the germline V gene are SGHRS and YFSETQ. V lost 4 bases to trimming and J lost 3 bases; unmatched junction nucleotides: 6. The CDR3 consists of 16 residues. DNA of the CDR3: TGCGCCAGCAGCCCGGGACTAGCGGTAGACTACAATGAGCAGTTCTTC. This gives the protein CASSPGLAVDYNEQFF.

This clonotype has a count of ten or more. The chain is built from TRBV7-3 and TRBJ2-7, with 14 bases that match TRBD2. The CDR3 runs to 20 residues. Trimming removed 2 bases from V and 0 bases from J; junction bases left unmatched: 12. CDR1 SGHTA and CDR2 FQGTGA come from the germline V gene. The CDR3 spells CASSLGAHGTSGGSSYEQYF. The CDR3 coding sequence is TGTGCCAGCAGCTTAGGAGCCCACGGGACTAGCGGGGGAAGCTCCTACGAGCAGTACTTC.

This chain connects TRBV7-9 to TRBJ1-5; tentative D call: TRBD1 (5 bases). This CDR3 has 17 amino acids. With 2 bases removed from V and 1 base from J, the gap between germline ends came to 15 bases. Germline values: CDR1 SEHNR, CDR2 FQNEAQ (reference sequence). As DNA, the CDR3 is TGTGCCAGCAGCTTATTTCCAGGGAGGAGAAGCAATCAGCCCCAGCATTTT. Translation gives CASSLFPGRRSNQPQHF.

This clonotype turned up a few times. This chain links TRBV27 with TRBJ2-7, with D possibly being TRBD2 (6 bases). The V gene's germline CDR1 is MNHEY and CDR2 SMNVEV (reference sequence). V was clipped by 3 bases and J by 7 bases, with 16 bases between them. CDR3 size: 14 residues. The CDR3 DNA is TGTGCCAGCAGTTTTAGGTCAGGTGGGAGGGAGCAGTACTTC. Its translation: CASSFRSGGREQYF.

This clonotype occurred a few times. This chain links TRBV7-9 with TRBJ2-7, with 9 bases lining up with TRBD1. The V segment lost 5 bases and the J segment 3 bases; nucleotides outside the gene matches: 8. Germline CDR1 SEHNR, CDR2 FQNEAQ (reference sequence). This CDR3 spans 15 amino acids. The CDR3 region is CASSPGQGLDYEQYF. Written as DNA, the CDR3 is TGTGCCAGCAGCCCGGGACAGGGTCTTGACTACGAGCAGTACTTC. Together with reference TRBV7-9 and TRBJ2-7, the CDR3 gives the full variable domain: DTGVSQNPRHKITKRGQNVTFRCDPISEHNRLYWYRQTLGQGPEFLTYFQNEAQLEKSRLLSDRFSAERPKGSFSTLEIQRTEQGDSAMYLCASSPGQGLDYEQYFGPGTRLTVT.

The chain links TRBV10-3 to TRBJ2-3; possible D gene TRBD2, 6 bases. CDR1 ENHRY and CDR2 SYGVKD come from the germline V gene. CDR3 length: 16 amino acids. Trimming pared 6 bases from V and 1 base from J, leaving 17 bases between. Here the CDR3 reads CAIRARVEGGTDTQYF. The CDR3 DNA sequence: TGTGCCATCAGAGCCCGTGTGGAGGGTGGCACAGATACGCAGTATTTT.

This clonotype has at least ten counts. The rearrangement joins TRBV5-1 to TRBJ1-4, with 10 bases aligning to TRBD1. Germline trimming cut 2 bases from V and 0 bases from J; bases unmatched to any gene: 1. From germline, CDR1 is SGHRS and CDR2 YFSETQ. This CDR3 has 16 residues. The CDR3 protein is CASSFGQGATNEKLFF. The CDR3 region has the DNA TGCGCCAGCAGCTTCGGACAGGGGGCAACTAATGAAAAACTGTTTTTT.

This clonotype was observed many times. The CDR3 DNA follows: TGTGCCAGCAGTTACAGTTTAGGACCGGGACGCACGAACACCGGGGAGCTGTTTTTT. It yields the protein CASSYSLGPGRTNTGELFF. The rearrangement joins TRBV6-5 to TRBJ2-2; the D call may be TRBD1 or TRBD2 (5 bases each). Trimming took 2 bases from V and 0 from J, leaving 19 bases between them. The CDR3 has 19 residues. The germline V gene encodes CDR1 MNHEY and CDR2 SVGAGI.

This clonotype has just a few counts. The chain is built from TRBV29-1 and TRBJ2-7; possibly TRBD1 for D (5 bases). Trimming took 7 bases from V and 1 from J, leaving 14 bases between them. Per the germline V gene, CDR1 is SQVTM and CDR2 is ANQGSEA. This CDR3 spans 13 amino acids. CDR3 sequence reads: CSAELQGSYEQYF. The CDR3 DNA reads as TGCAGCGCGGAGCTTCAGGGTTCCTACGAGCAGTACTTC.

This clonotype was counted ten times or more. The chain employs TRBV5-1 and TRBJ1-4; 8 bases align to TRBD1. The V and J ends lost 6 bases and 4 bases, in that order; junction bases with no gene match: 5. The germline gives CDR1 SGHRS, CDR2 YFSETQ. The CDR3 loop spans 14 amino acids. The CDR3 reads CASTTTGVNEKLFF. CDR3 nucleotide sequence: TGCGCCAGCACCACGACAGGGGTTAATGAAAAACTGTTTTTT.

This clonotype was counted a few times. The gene calls are TRBV11-1 and TRBJ2-1; TRBD2 agrees at 12 bases. The V gene end was trimmed by 5 bases and the J gene end by 8 bases; junction bases not matched to a gene: 19. Per the germline V gene, CDR1 is SGHAT and CDR2 is FQDESV (reference sequence). This CDR3 comprises 19 residues. This CDR3 reads CASSRFRTSGAAEVDEQFF. The CDR3 nucleotides read TGTGCCAGCAGCCGCTTCCGGACTAGCGGGGCAGCGGAAGTCGATGAGCAGTTCTTC.

The chain carries TRBV5-1 and TRBJ2-7; 9 bases agree with TRBD1. The CDR3 totals 14 residues. CDR1 and CDR2 from the germline V gene are SGHRS and YFSETQ. V trimming: 4 bases; J trimming: 3 bases; junction bases outside the gene matches: 5. The CDR3 reads CASSLLDRGYEQYF. In DNA, the CDR3 is TGCGCCAGCAGCCTACTGGACAGGGGCTACGAGCAGTACTTC.

This rearrangement joins TRBV7-9 to TRBJ1-4; D unresolved. Germline values: CDR1 SEHNR, CDR2 FQNEAQ (reference sequence). The CDR3 runs to 16 residues. The V gene lost 1 base and the J gene lost 3 bases, with 12 bases spanning the gap. The CDR3 bases are TGTGCCAGCAGCTTAGTCCGGGGTGGTCCTAATGAAAAACTGTTTTTT. This encodes CASSLVRGGPNEKLFF. Full variable domain (outside the CDR3, taken from reference TRBV7-9 and TRBJ1-4): DTGVSQNPRHKITKRGQNVTFRCDPISEHNRLYWYRQTLGQGPEFLTYFQNEAQLEKSRLLSDRFSAERPKGSFSTLEIQRTEQGDSAMYLCASSLVRGGPNEKLFFGSGTQLSVL.

The chain employs TRBV28 and TRBJ1-2, with D maybe TRBD1 (6 bases). Between the trimmed V and J ends, which lost 11 bases and 9 bases, there was a span of 19 bases. The CDR3 is made up of 12 amino acids. Germline V CDR1 and CDR2: MDHEN, SYDVKM. CDR3 amino acids: CAGRKGGDRYTF. The CDR3, as DNA: TGTGCCGGCCGGAAAGGGGGGGACCGCTACACCTTC.

The chain employs TRBV14 and TRBJ1-5, with no clear D. The CDR3 runs 16 residues. Germline V gene sequence: CDR1 SGHDN, CDR2 FVKESK. The V end lost 0 bases, the J end lost 0 bases, and 9 bases lay between the germline ends. In nucleotides, the CDR3 is TGTGCCAGCAGCCAAGAGAGAGGCTATAGCAATCAGCCCCAGCATTTT. Translated, it gives CASSQERGYSNQPQHF.

The chain links TRBV6-1 to TRBJ2-4, with TRBD2 as a possible D gene (5 bases). The length of the CDR3 is 17 residues. The germline gives CDR1 MNHNS, CDR2 SASEGT. Trimming pared 7 bases from V and 8 bases from J, leaving 27 bases between. The CDR3 loop is CASKSPTWEKYGDIQYF. CDR3 bases: TGTGCCAGCAAGAGTCCGACATGGGAGAAGTATGGGGACATTCAGTACTTC.

For the CDR3, the DNA is TGCGCCAGCAGCCAAAAGGCGGGGGGCACCACTGAAGCTTTCTTT. Amino acid sequence: CASSQKAGGTTEAFF. V is TRBV4-1 and J is TRBJ1-1; a weak D match, TRBD1 (6 bases). The CDR3 is made up of 15 amino acids. V was shortened by 2 bases and J by 4 bases, with 14 bases between the two germline ends. CDR1 is MGHRA and CDR2 is YSYEKL in the germline V gene.

The chain joins TRBV12-3 or TRBV12-4 to TRBJ1-1; no clear D gene. Trimming shortened V by 5 bases and J by 7 bases, and 11 bases separated the two germline ends. The CDR3 length is 12 residues. The DNA for the CDR3 is TGTGCCAGCAGTCGTACTCAGCTTGAAGCTTTCTTT. This sequence encodes CASSRTQLEAFF.

The sample holds a few counts of this clonotype. This rearrangement joins TRBV9 to TRBJ1-1, with 9 bases that match TRBD1. This CDR3 is 15 amino acids long. V shed 3 bases, J shed 4 bases, and the junction held 7 bases outside the gene matches. Germline CDR1 reads SGDLS; CDR2 reads YYNGEE. The CDR3 DNA is TGTGCCAGCAGCGCCCGACAGGGGGTGGGCACTGAAGCTTTCTTT. Translating gives CASSARQGVGTEAFF.

This clonotype has just a few counts. This chain links TRBV20-1 with TRBJ1-6; D remains unclear. The length of the CDR3 is 17 residues. In germline, CDR1 is DFQATT, CDR2 SNEGSKA (reference sequence). Trimming pared 0 bases from V and 6 bases from J, leaving 18 bases between. The CDR3 loop reads CSARDSGRSTINSPLHF. DNA for the CDR3: TGCAGTGCTAGAGATTCCGGACGGAGTACTATTAATTCACCCCTCCACTTT.

This clonotype showed up just a few times. The chain uses TRBV19 and TRBJ2-5; D is possibly TRBD2 (6 bases). Trimming shortened V by 5 bases and J by 4 bases, and 23 bases separated the two germline ends. Germline values: CDR1 LNHDA, CDR2 SQIVND (reference sequence). This CDR3 is built from 17 residues. CDR3 bases: TGTGCCAGTAGTCCGCATATCCTTAGCGGAGCCCGAGAGACCCAGTACTTC. This translates into CASSPHILSGARETQYF.

The chain has TRBV20-1 and TRBJ1-5; 7 bases align to TRBD1. The V gene's germline CDR1 is DFQATT and CDR2 SNEGSKA (reference sequence). This CDR3 has 12 amino acids. Germline trimming cut 2 bases from V and 7 bases from J; bases unmatched to any gene: 2. CDR3 in amino acids: CSARQGGQPQHF. For the CDR3, the DNA is TGCAGTGCTAGACAGGGGGGGCAGCCCCAGCATTTT.

V and J are TRBV7-9 and TRBJ2-3; 8 nucleotides match TRBD1. The CDR3 contains 13 residues. The germline V gene encodes CDR1 SEHNR and CDR2 FQNEAQ (reference sequence). Trimming took 7 bases from V and 4 from J; bases not matched to a gene: 4. The chain's CDR3 is CASTRQGSDTQYF. The CDR3 DNA reads TGTGCCAGCACCAGACAGGGGTCAGATACGCAGTATTTT.

This clonotype appeared a few times. This rearrangement joins TRBV11-2 to TRBJ2-2; 9 bases are shared with TRBD2. Germline CDR1 SGHAT, CDR2 FQNNGV. V trimming: 2 bases; J trimming: 1 base; junction bases outside the gene matches: 2. There are 16 residues in the CDR3. The CDR3 here is CASSLLAGWNTGELFF. The CDR3, as DNA: TGTGCCAGCAGCTTACTAGCGGGGTGGAACACCGGGGAGCTGTTTTTT.

This chain links TRBV7-9 with TRBJ2-3; 8 bases fit TRBD2. Trimming at V came to 8 bases and at J to 3 bases, leaving 4 bases not matched to a gene. CDR3 length: 13 residues. Germline V gene sequence: CDR1 SEHNR, CDR2 FQNEAQ (reference sequence). The CDR3 DNA is TGTGCCAGCCAGGGACTAGGGACAGATACGCAGTATTTT. This translates into CASQGLGTDTQYF.

The rearrangement joins TRBV7-3 to TRBJ2-5; perhaps TRBD2 as D (7 bases). CDR3 length equals 15 residues. CDR1 is SGHTA and CDR2 is FQGTGA in the germline V gene. V was shortened by 3 bases and J by 5 bases, with 16 bases between the two germline ends. The CDR3 region is CASSLVGGPMETQYF. As DNA, the CDR3 is TGTGCCAGCAGCTTGGTGGGGGGGCCTATGGAGACCCAGTACTTC.

This clonotype was counted only a few times. The rearrangement uses TRBV15 and TRBJ2-7; D uncertain. Germline-derived CDR1 and CDR2 are LNHNV and YYDKDF (reference sequence). This CDR3 is built from 15 residues. V was clipped by 0 bases and J by 0 bases, with 9 bases between them. CDR3 in amino acids: CATSREGDSSYEQYF. The CDR3 bases are TGTGCCACCAGCAGAGAAGGAGATAGCTCCTACGAGCAGTACTTC.